These 3 T cell receptor beta chains came from one sample sequenced in a study of blood T cell repertoires in COVID-19. Assay used: immunoSEQ multiplex PCR; TCRdb lists only in-frame clones, some missing. This sample carries about 110,000 clones, 88% of them seen once, and the ten largest clones take approximately 2.5%. Material: peripheral blood. The receptors come from a human donor in a cohort sampled during active COVID-19.

This clone was counted a single time. This sequence joins TRBV3-1 (or the pseudogene TRBV3-2) and TRBJ2-5; 8 bases fit TRBD2. Trimming took 0 bases from V and 2 from J; bases not matched to a gene: 5. The CDR3 spans 16 residues. CDR1 is LGHDT, CDR2 YNNKEL, per germline (reference sequence). DNA of the CDR3: TGTGCCAGCAGCCAAGATCGACTAGCGAGGCAAGAGACCCAGTACTTC. Amino acids: CASSQDRLARQETQYF.

V gene TRBV27 combines with J gene TRBJ2-7; a possible D gene is TRBD1 (5 bases). The V gene lost 4 bases and the J gene lost 2 bases, with 6 bases spanning the gap. The CDR3 is 12 residues long. Looked up from germline, CDR1 is MNHEY and CDR2 is SMNVEV (reference sequence). The CDR3 nucleotides read TGTGCCAGCAGTTCAGGGCCCTACGAGCAGTACTTC. Its protein product is CASSSGPYEQYF.

V is TRBV19 and J is TRBJ2-1, with TRBD1 matching over 8 bases. The CDR3 covers 18 residues. Losses at the gene ends were 4 bases for V and 4 bases for J; bases not matched to a gene: 15. Per germline, CDR1 LNHDA and CDR2 SQIVND (reference sequence). The CDR3 DNA follows: TGTGCCAGTAGTAAAGGACAGGGTAGTTCGGCCATTTACAATGAGCAGTTCTTC. This translates into CASSKGQGSSAIYNEQFF.